This T cell receptor (beta chain) was captured by sequencing in a study of shared clonotypes between healthy human individuals. As concerns this clone: What it recognizes is unknown.

Study conclusions and caveats: In a few donors, around 5% of naive CD4 clonotypes appeared in common. Unshared clonotypes carried lower generation probabilities than those common to all four donors. The study drew on few donors, limiting represented genetic and exposure-history diversity.

The V and J ends lost 1 base and 5 bases, in that order; junction bases with no gene match: 7. Germline-derived CDR1 and CDR2 are MDHEN and SYDVKM. The CDR3 is made up of 15 amino acids. Deep was the level used in running the assay. The protocol was immunoSEQ multiplex PCR, while the TCRdb copy is restricted to in-frame clones and leaves out a portion. In the table there are roughly 640,000 clones, 97% of which are singletons. This sequence originates from a woman aged 25 to 39 in good health. The rearrangement links TRBV28 to TRBJ2-7, with 8 bases lining up with TRBD1. Sequenced sample: naive CD4+ T cells sorted from blood. The sample's subset: CD45RA+ positively selected. The CDR3 DNA reads TGTGCCAGCAGTTTATATCAGGGGGCTAGGGACGAGCAGTACTTC. Its translation: CASSLYQGARDEQYF. Using reference TRBV28 and TRBJ2-7 for the parts outside the CDR3, the full variable domain is DVKVTQSSRYLVKRTGEKVFLECVQDMDHENMFWYRQDPGLGLRLIYFSYDVKMKEKGDIPEGYSVSREKKERFSLILESASTNQTSMYLCASSLYQGARDEQYFGPGTRLTVT.